This TCR beta chain was documented in a study of neurological immune-mediated disorders. This clonotype was detected ten times or more. Its antigen is not known. Study observations and caveats: There was no clinical or MRI feature that was associated with the multiple sclerosis repertoire cluster.

V dropped 2 bases and J dropped 4 bases, with 14 bases sitting between them. CDR3 length: 15 amino acids. From germline, CDR1 is MNHEY and CDR2 SVGAGI. Each TCR transcript was tagged with a 10-nucleotide random UMI during 5'RACE. TCRdb redid the calling of the 5' RACE reads with MiXCR, one entry per CDR3 protein. The sample includes approximately 41,000 distinct CDR3 sequences, 2.5% of them seen just once. The V and J genes are TRBV6-5 and TRBJ1-1; no definite D call. Sequencing was carried out using PBMCs. The receptor was isolated from a young man with multiple sclerosis. CDR3 bases: TGTGCCAGCAGTTACGATCAGGATGTGGGCACTGAAGCTTTCTTT. This gives the protein CASSYDQDVGTEAFF.